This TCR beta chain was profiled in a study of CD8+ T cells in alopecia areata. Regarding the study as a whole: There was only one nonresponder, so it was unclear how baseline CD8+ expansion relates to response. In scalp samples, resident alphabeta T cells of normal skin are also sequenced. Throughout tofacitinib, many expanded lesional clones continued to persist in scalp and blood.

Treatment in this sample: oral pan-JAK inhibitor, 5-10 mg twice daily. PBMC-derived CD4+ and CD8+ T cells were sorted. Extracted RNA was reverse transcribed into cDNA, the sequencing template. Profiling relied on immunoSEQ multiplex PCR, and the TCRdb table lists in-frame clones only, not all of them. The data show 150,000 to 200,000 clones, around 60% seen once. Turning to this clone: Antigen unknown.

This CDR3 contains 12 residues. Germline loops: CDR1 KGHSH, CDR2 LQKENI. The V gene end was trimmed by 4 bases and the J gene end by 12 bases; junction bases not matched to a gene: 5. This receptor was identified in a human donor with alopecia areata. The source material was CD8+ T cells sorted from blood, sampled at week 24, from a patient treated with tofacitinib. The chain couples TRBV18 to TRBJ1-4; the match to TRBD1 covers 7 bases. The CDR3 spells CASSQGARELFF. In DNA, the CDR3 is TGTGCCAGCTCACAGGGGGCGCGGGAACTGTTTTTT.